The clone carrying this T cell receptor beta chain was seen more than once but under ten times. Its antigen is undetermined. Extractions gave at least 5 micrograms of total RNA per sample. This sample is part of a study of blood T cells in healthy people across ages. Overall study results and limits: Aged donors had fewer naive CD4+ cells and lower diversity than long-lived donors.

V dropped 4 bases and J dropped 6 bases, with 19 bases sitting between them. This CDR3 has 15 amino acids. CDR1 and CDR2 from the germline V gene are SGDLS and YYNGEE. It was with a sample-barcoded 5' primer and a J-beta primer mix that a second PCR of about 6 to 12 cycles was run. Every cDNA molecule carried a tag from a template-switch adaptor bearing 12 random nucleotides. Via MiXCR, TCRdb re-called the 5' RACE reads, giving one row per CDR3 protein. This sample has over 1,300,000 distinct CDR3 sequences, with roughly 59% found just once. The clonotype originates from a man in his late teens or twenties in good health. The genes are TRBV9 and TRBJ2-5; the D gene is possibly TRBD1 (7 bases). Sequenced sample: blood. This CDR3 reads CASSSTGGGLKTQYF. The DNA for the CDR3 is TGTGCCAGCAGCTCAACAGGAGGGGGCCTCAAGACCCAGTACTTC.